One and the same sample provided the 21 T cell receptor beta chains below, sequenced in a study of blood T cells in healthy people across ages. Combining a sample-barcoded 5' primer with a J-beta primer mix, a second PCR ran for about 6 to 11 cycles. TCRdb re-analysed the 5' RACE reads in MiXCR, keeping a single row per CDR3 protein. Of 1.5 million to 2 million distinct CDR3 sequences listed, approximately 28% were seen once; the top ten hold more than 6%. Sequencing was done on a sample of blood. These receptor sequences come from a woman in her twenties or thirties in good health.

On this clonotype itself: This could be a read error, since a much larger clone is one nucleotide away. The chain links TRBV5-6 to TRBJ1-4, with D possibly matching TRBD1 (5 bases). V was clipped by 3 bases and J by 10 bases, with 13 bases between them. The CDR3 runs 13 residues. Germline CDR1 and CDR2: SGHDT and YYEEEE. The chain's CDR3 is CASSWRGEGKLFF. In nucleotides, the CDR3 is TGTGCCAGCAGCTGGAGAGGGGAAGGAAAACTGTTTTTT.

Worth noting for this clonotype: The missing conserved phenylalanine or tryptophan at the end of this CDR3 makes a read error likely. V usage is TRBV5-5 and J usage is TRBJ1-1, with TRBD1 identical over 10 bases. The V gene end was trimmed by 9 bases and the J gene end by 3 bases; junction bases not matched to a gene: 8. Germline V gene sequence: CDR1 SGHKS, CDR2 YYEKEE (reference sequence). This CDR3 comprises 14 residues. This chain's CDR3 is CATGDRGLYTEAFC. The DNA of the CDR3 is TGTGCCACCGGGGACAGGGGCCTTTACACTGAAGCTTTCTGT.

The V gene is TRBV20-1, the J gene TRBJ2-5; 11 positions agree with TRBD2. There are 14 residues in the CDR3. In germline, CDR1 is DFQATT, CDR2 SNEGSKA (reference sequence). Germline trimming cut 3 bases from V and 5 bases from J; bases unmatched to any gene: 5. Here the CDR3 DNA reads TGCAGTGCTAGGGGGACTAGCGGTACTGAGACCCAGTACTTC. Translated: CSARGTSGTETQYF.

This clonotype was seen a few times. The genes are TRBV28 and TRBJ1-2; possibly TRBD1 for D (5 bases). The germline V gene has CDR1 MDHEN and CDR2 SYDVKM. The CDR3 runs 13 residues. V was shortened by 3 bases and J by 8 bases, with 13 bases between the two germline ends. In DNA, the CDR3 is TGTGCCAGCAGTTTGTCGCAGGGATGGGGCTACACCTTC. This translates into CASSLSQGWGYTF.

The chain links TRBV7-9 to TRBJ2-1; D remains unclear. This CDR3 spans 12 amino acids. The V gene's germline CDR1 is SEHNR and CDR2 FQNEAQ (reference sequence). Trimming pared 1 base from V and 15 bases from J, leaving 13 bases between. DNA of the CDR3: TGTGCCAGCAGCTTAGGCCCCTCGACGTTGTTCTTC. Its translation: CASSLGPSTLFF.

With regard to this clonotype: A much larger clone lies one base from this, so it may be a read error. This chain links TRBV28 with TRBJ2-5; TRBD2 might be the D (6 bases). The DNA end is more similar to TRBJ2-1, so the J call may be wrong. CDR3 size: 14 residues. Germline V lookup: CDR1 MDHEN, CDR2 SYDVKM. CDR3 coding DNA: TGTGCCAGCAATTCCCTAGCGACACAAGAGACCCAGTTCTTC. This encodes CASNSLATQETQFF.

Ten or more counts support this clonotype. J is TRBJ2-7 and V is TRBV7-2; no clear D. V gave up 1 base and J gave up 6 bases, with 13 bases separating them. CDR3 length: 14 amino acids. Germline loops: CDR1 SGHTA, CDR2 FQGNSA. The CDR3 region is CASSLGSNVPEQYF. The CDR3 DNA is TGTGCCAGCAGCTTAGGTAGTAACGTCCCCGAGCAGTACTTC. Full variable domain (remainder filled in from reference TRBV7-2 and TRBJ2-7): GAGVSQSPSNKVTEKGKDVELRCDPISGHTALYWYRQSLGQGLEFLIYFQGNSAPDKSGLPSDRFSAERTGGSVSTLTIQRTQQEDSAVYLCASSLGSNVPEQYFGPGTRLTVT.

In its sample, this clonotype was seen a few times. The genes are TRBV5-1 and TRBJ1-2, with D hard to call. The length of the CDR3 is 14 residues. CDR1 is SGHRS, CDR2 YFSETQ, per germline. The V gene lost 0 bases and the J gene lost 5 bases, with 11 bases spanning the gap. This CDR3 reads CASSLAEGLYGYTF. The DNA for the CDR3 is TGCGCCAGCAGCTTGGCCGAGGGCCTGTATGGCTACACCTTC.

The chain joins TRBV28 to TRBJ1-6; D remains unclear. The CDR3 loop spans 16 amino acids. Germline CDR1 MDHEN, CDR2 SYDVKM. The V gene lost 6 bases and the J gene lost 0 bases, with 12 bases spanning the gap. The CDR3 region has the DNA TGTGCCAGCAGCCTTGAAGTTAGCTCCTATAATTCACCCCTCCACTTT. This gives the protein CASSLEVSSYNSPLHF.

This clonotype was counted ten times or more. The V call is TRBV7-2, the J call TRBJ2-5, with no clear D. The CDR3 consists of 17 residues. Germline assignment: CDR1 SGHTA and CDR2 FQGNSA. V gave up 1 base and J gave up 0 bases, with 15 bases separating them. The chain's CDR3 is CASSLDVDFRHQETQYF. CDR3 in DNA: TGTGCCAGCAGCTTAGACGTAGATTTTAGGCACCAAGAGACCCAGTACTTC. Together with reference TRBV7-2 and TRBJ2-5, the CDR3 gives the full variable domain: GAGVSQSPSNKVTEKGKDVELRCDPISGHTALYWYRQSLGQGLEFLIYFQGNSAPDKSGLPSDRFSAERTGGSVSTLTIQRTQQEDSAVYLCASSLDVDFRHQETQYFGPGTRLLVL.

About this clonotype itself: This may arise from a read error, as a much more abundant clone is one base away. This chain connects TRBV5-1 to TRBJ2-4; 10 nucleotides align to TRBD2. The end of the DNA is better explained by TRBJ2-5, so the J call may be wrong. In germline, CDR1 is SGHRS, CDR2 YFSETQ. The CDR3 runs to 16 residues. CDR3 DNA sequence: TGCGCCAGCAGCTTGACTAGCGGGAAGACACAAGGGACCCAGTACTTC. As protein: CASSLTSGKTQGTQYF.

V is TRBV9 and J is TRBJ2-3; D is perhaps TRBD1 (5 bases). Trimming shortened V by 0 bases and J by 0 bases, and 8 bases separated the two germline ends. Germline CDR1 and CDR2: SGDLS and YYNGEE. The CDR3 runs 15 residues. Here the CDR3 reads CASSVVGVSTDTQYF. CDR3 coding DNA: TGTGCCAGCAGCGTAGTAGGGGTCAGCACAGATACGCAGTATTTT.

This clonotype was picked up a small number of times. This chain links TRBV24-1 with TRBJ2-5, with 8 nucleotides matching TRBD2. J was trimmed by 4 bases and V by 0 bases; bases with no gene match: 6. CDR3 length equals 16 residues. The germline gives CDR1 KGHDR, CDR2 SFDVKD. Here the CDR3 DNA reads TGTGCCACCAGTGATTTGGGCCAGCGGGGGCGAGAGACCCAGTACTTC. It codes for CATSDLGQRGRETQYF.

This sequence joins TRBV6-5 and TRBJ1-1; D gene ambiguous. Germline V gene data show CDR1 as MNHEY and CDR2 as SVGAGI. CDR3 size: 13 residues. V lost 2 bases and J 6 bases, leaving 10 bases between the germline ends. Written as DNA, the CDR3 is TGTGCCAGCAGTTACAGGTCCCGTGCTGAAGCTTTCTTT. This encodes CASSYRSRAEAFF.

This clonotype was detected ten times or more. Written as DNA, the CDR3 is TGCGCCAGCAGTGCCAGCGGGGGGGCGTTACAGTACTTC. It yields the protein CASSASGGALQYF. This rearrangement joins TRBV10-2 to TRBJ2-7, with 10 bases matching TRBD2. CDR3 length: 13 residues. V lost 4 bases, J lost 10 bases, and 7 bases stayed unmatched. The germline V gene has CDR1 WSHSY and CDR2 SAAADI.

The chain uses TRBV7-2 and TRBJ1-4; TRBD1 matches 7 bases. From germline, CDR1 is SGHTA and CDR2 FQGNSA. The V and J ends lost 1 base and 0 bases, in that order; junction bases with no gene match: 2. CDR3 length: 16 residues. CDR3 protein: CASSLEGAATNEKLFF. DNA for the CDR3: TGTGCCAGCAGCTTAGAGGGGGCTGCAACTAATGAAAAACTGTTTTTT. Full variable domain (missing parts from reference TRBV7-2 and TRBJ1-4): GAGVSQSPSNKVTEKGKDVELRCDPISGHTALYWYRQSLGQGLEFLIYFQGNSAPDKSGLPSDRFSAERTGGSVSTLTIQRTQQEDSAVYLCASSLEGAATNEKLFFGSGTQLSVL.

CDR3 nucleotide sequence: TGTGCCAGCAGCTTAGGATGGCGGGAGGGGTACACAGATACGCAGTATTTT. This gives the protein CASSLGWREGYTDTQYF. The chain links TRBV7-2 to TRBJ2-3; 9 bases align to TRBD2. This CDR3 has 17 residues. V was clipped by 1 base and J by 2 bases; unmatched bases: 7. CDR1 is SGHTA and CDR2 is FQGNSA in the germline V gene.

This clonotype has just a few counts. The genes are TRBV12-3 or TRBV12-4 and TRBJ1-4; D gene uncertain. The CDR3 is 15 amino acids. V was cut by 5 bases and J by 3 bases, with 13 bases left in between. The CDR3 is CASSNGRAPNEKLFF. Written as DNA, the CDR3 is TGTGCCAGCAGTAACGGACGGGCCCCTAATGAAAAACTGTTTTTT.

At least ten counts were recorded for this clonotype. The chain combines TRBV20-1 with TRBJ2-3; weak D call: TRBD2 (6 bases). This CDR3 has 15 residues. V lost 7 bases and J 0 bases, leaving 17 bases between the germline ends. Per the germline V gene, CDR1 is DFQATT and CDR2 is SNEGSKA (reference sequence). This CDR3 reads CSGNPGSSSTDTQYF. The CDR3 DNA reads as TGCAGTGGCAACCCCGGGAGTTCTAGCACAGATACGCAGTATTTT.

In its sample, this clonotype was seen a few times. V gene TRBV20-1 combines with J gene TRBJ2-1; TRBD2 aligns across 10 bases. J lost 8 bases, V lost 4 bases, and 11 bases had no gene match. Germline lookup yields CDR1 DFQATT and CDR2 SNEGSKA (reference sequence). The CDR3 loop spans 15 amino acids. Here the CDR3 DNA reads TGCAGTGCTAACGGGGCTAGCGGGAGAGGGGATGAGCAGTTCTTC. Amino acid sequence: CSANGASGRGDEQFF.

Concerning this clonotype itself: At one of its ends the junction is not consistent with the germline gene, which may arise from a read error. This CDR3 is CASSLAGQGYGQYF. The DNA of the CDR3 is TGTGCCAGCAGCTTAGCGGGGCAAGGCTACGGGCAGTACTTC. This rearrangement joins TRBV7-8 to TRBJ2-7; TRBD1 might be the D (5 bases). CDR1 SGHVS and CDR2 FQNEAQ come from the germline V gene. CDR3 length equals 14 residues. Combining the CDR3 with reference TRBV7-8 and TRBJ2-7 gives the whole variable domain GAGVSQSPRYKVAKRGQDVALRCDPISGHVSLFWYQQALGQGPEFLTYFQNEAQLDKSGLPSDRFFAERPEGSVSTLKIQRTQQEDSAVYLCASSLAGQGYGQYFGPGTRLTVT.